The 13 T cell receptor beta chains presented below share a single source sample, sequenced in a study of shared clonotypes between healthy human individuals. Some clones are missing from TCRdb's copy, which holds only in-frame ones; the method was immunoSEQ multiplex PCR. The sample has over a million clones; about 75% are singletons. Sequencing input: memory CD4+ T cells sorted from blood. The subset here: CD45RA-negative fraction. The receptors derive from a man aged 18-30 years in good health.

This chain connects TRBV5-1 to TRBJ2-1; 9 bases map to TRBD2. CDR3 length: 14 residues. The germline gives CDR1 SGHRS, CDR2 YFSETQ. V was clipped by 2 bases and J by 5 bases; unmatched bases: 2. The chain's CDR3 is CASSLRTSDNEQFF. DNA of the CDR3: TGCGCCAGCAGCTTACGGACTAGCGACAATGAGCAGTTCTTC.

As regards this clone: The junction differs from germline at one of its ends, possibly a read error. The chain uses TRBV6-5 and TRBJ2-2, with 10 bases aligning to TRBD2. The CDR3 extends over 15 amino acids. The germline CDR1 and CDR2 sequences are MNHEY and SVGAGI. CDR3 residues: CASRVTSGNAGELFF. The CDR3 DNA reads TGTGCCAGCAGGGTTACTAGCGGGAACGCCGGGGAGCTGTTTTTT.

Of note for this clone: Additional DNA sequences in this sample encode the identical CDR3. The J gene is TRBJ2-5, the V gene TRBV14; 10 positions match TRBD1. The CDR3 is 14 amino acids. V was clipped by 5 bases and J by 5 bases; unmatched bases: 5. CDR1 and CDR2 (germline): SGHDN, FVKESK. The CDR3 loop is CASSRTGGLETQYF. In nucleotides, the CDR3 is TGTGCCAGCAGCAGGACAGGGGGTCTGGAGACCCAGTACTTC.

The chain combines TRBV5-8 with TRBJ1-2; D may be TRBD1 (5 bases). V gave up 7 bases and J gave up 3 bases, with 16 bases separating them. This CDR3 is 14 amino acids long. Germline V lookup: CDR1 SGHTS, CDR2 YDEGEE. CDR3 loop: CASRPSGLHYGYTF. For the CDR3, the DNA is TGTGCCAGCCGACCCTCGGGGCTGCACTATGGCTACACCTTC.

The chain recombines TRBV10-2 with TRBJ2-7, with D unclear. CDR1 is WSHSY and CDR2 is SAAADI in the germline V gene. The CDR3 runs to 12 residues. Trimming removed 2 bases at V and 7 bases at J, with 9 bases between. The CDR3 sequence is CASSERRREQYF. The CDR3 DNA follows: TGCGCCAGCAGTGAGAGAAGGAGAGAGCAGTACTTC.

Concerning this clone: Distinct nucleotide sequences in the sample also encode this CDR3. The genes are TRBV29-1 and TRBJ1-1; TRBD1 matches 7 bases. CDR3 length: 12 residues. The trim removed 6 bases at V and 4 bases at J, leaving 5 bases unmatched. The germline gives CDR1 SQVTM, CDR2 ANQGSEA. CDR3 sequence (DNA): TGCAGCGTGCGGACAGGCGGCACTGAAGCTTTCTTT. Translation gives CSVRTGGTEAFF. The full variable domain, completed using reference TRBV29-1 and TRBJ1-1, is SAVISQKPSRDICQRGTSLTIQCQVDSQVTMMFWYRQQPGQSLTLIATANQGSEATYESGFVIDKFPISRPNLTFSTLTVSNMSPEDSSIYLCSVRTGGTEAFFGQGTRLTVV.

This clone was observed a single time. The CDR3 coding sequence is TGCGCCAGCAGCCAAGATGGTTTCTTAGCGGGAAACGAGCAGTACTTC. It is translated as CASSQDGFLAGNEQYF. This chain joins TRBV4-3 and TRBJ2-7; TRBD2 matches 8 bases. The J segment lost 5 bases and the V segment lost 0 bases, leaving 9 bases of the junction unmatched. Germline CDR1 LGHNA, CDR2 YSLEER. This CDR3 is built from 16 residues.

The rearrangement joins TRBV2 to TRBJ2-7, with D maybe TRBD2 (6 bases). CDR1 SNHLY and CDR2 FYNNEI come from the germline V gene. The CDR3 is 15 residues long. V lost 0 bases and J lost 2, with 11 bases in between. The CDR3 here is CASSEAWDSPYEQYF. As DNA, the CDR3 is TGTGCCAGCAGTGAAGCTTGGGACTCACCCTACGAGCAGTACTTC.

CDR3: CASSLGGQAGANVLTF. CDR3 bases: TGTGCCAGCAGCTTAGGAGGTCAGGCTGGGGCCAACGTCCTGACTTTC. This chain uses TRBV7-8 with TRBJ2-6; D is unresolved. Germline lookup yields CDR1 SGHVS and CDR2 FQNEAQ. Trimming took 1 base from V and 2 from J, leaving 9 bases between them. The CDR3 has 16 amino acids.

The V and J genes are TRBV29-1 and TRBJ2-5, with 8 bases aligning to TRBD1. Trimming cost V 4 bases and J 7 bases; bases outside gene matches: 5. Looked up from germline, CDR1 is SQVTM and CDR2 is ANQGSEA. The CDR3 contains 12 residues. In DNA, the CDR3 is TGCAGCGTTGGGCAGGGGGCTGGGACCCAGTACTTC. Protein sequence: CSVGQGAGTQYF. Variable domain in full (rest from reference TRBV29-1 and TRBJ2-5): SAVISQKPSRDICQRGTSLTIQCQVDSQVTMMFWYRQQPGQSLTLIATANQGSEATYESGFVIDKFPISRPNLTFSTLTVSNMSPEDSSIYLCSVGQGAGTQYFGPGTRLLVL.

The chain employs TRBV5-1 and TRBJ1-1; D may be TRBD1 (6 bases). With 3 bases removed from V and 7 bases from J, the gap between germline ends came to 16 bases. The CDR3 totals 14 residues. Germline CDR1 reads SGHRS; CDR2 reads YFSETQ. The CDR3 reads CASSYAGKGGEAFF. DNA of the CDR3: TGCGCCAGCAGCTATGCGGGGAAAGGGGGTGAAGCTTTCTTT. The full variable domain, completed using reference TRBV5-1 and TRBJ1-1, is KAGVTQTPRYLIKTRGQQVTLSCSPISGHRSVSWYQQTPGQGLQFLFEYFSETQRNKGNFPGRFSGRQFSNSRSEMNVSTLELGDSALYLCASSYAGKGGEAFFGQGTRLTVV.

The chain recombines TRBV9 with TRBJ1-2; tentative D call: TRBD1 (6 bases). Germline V gives CDR1 SGDLS, CDR2 YYNGEE. With 2 bases removed from V and 4 bases from J, the gap between germline ends came to 12 bases. The CDR3 extends over 14 amino acids. CDR3 residues: CASSVDSEVYGYTF. The CDR3, as DNA: TGTGCCAGCAGCGTGGACAGCGAAGTCTATGGCTACACCTTC.

The chain joins TRBV5-6 to TRBJ2-7; D unresolved. The length of the CDR3 is 15 residues. Trimming shortened V by 0 bases and J by 2 bases, and 12 bases separated the two germline ends. The germline CDR1 and CDR2 sequences are SGHDT and YYEEEE. CDR3 coding DNA: TGTGCCAGCAGCTTGGGAGGCCTAGGTCCCTACGAGCAGTACTTC. Amino acids: CASSLGGLGPYEQYF.